This TCR beta chain was observed in a study of cytomegalovirus exposure and HLA in healthy donors. PCR involved 60 Vbeta and 13 Jbeta primers. Profiled with immunoSEQ multiplex PCR; TCRdb holds only in-frame clones, not every one. The sample records roughly 120,000 clones, roughly 72% being singletons. In its sample, this clone was seen a few times. Germline assignment: CDR1 MNHEY and CDR2 SVGAGI. This CDR3 has 13 amino acids. The germline V and J ends were trimmed by 4 bases and 3 bases, with 6 bases remaining between them. The chain employs TRBV6-5 and TRBJ2-2; D is unresolved. The TCR originated in a woman aged 35 to 49 in good health and CMV-seropositive. Sample: PBMCs. The CDR3 sequence: CASSSTDTGELFF. DNA for the CDR3: TGTGCCAGCAGTTCCACAGACACCGGGGAGCTGTTTTTT.